Listed below are T cell receptor delta chains from one sample, sequenced in a study of Vδ1+ human thymocytes. TCRdb re-called clones from the multiplex PCR reads via CATT. In the table there are around 60,000 delta-chain clones, roughly 16% of which are singletons. The material sequenced was Vdelta1+ gamma-delta thymocytes from the thymus. These receptors came from a girl less than two years old who had congenital heart surgery. The CDR3 runs from the conserved cysteine through the conserved F or W. D genes are given only for firm matches. Clone size is given for some rows only: seen once, a few or many times, or a class if the clone is expanded.

cdr3_length j_call v_call d_call clone_size cdr3_aa cdr3_nt
15 TRDJ1 TRDV2 TRDD3 many CACDSSGIRTDKLIF TGTGCCTGTGACTCTTCGGGGATAAGGACCGATAAACTCATCTTT
21 TRDJ1 TRDV1 TRDD3 NA CALGERMGCVLGDTRSDKLIF TGTGCTCTTGGGGAAAGGATGGGGTGTGTACTGGGGGATACGCGTTCCGATAAACTCATCTTT
14 TRDJ1 TRDV2 TRDD3 NA CAFLTGGYTDKLIF TGTGCCTTTCTCACTGGGGGATACACCGATAAACTCATCTTT
20 TRDJ1 TRDV1 NA NA CALGSRFPPRYSPYTDKLIF TGTGCTCTTGGGTCCCGGTTCCCACCACGATACTCACCGTACACCGATAAACTCATCTTT
22 TRDJ1 TRDV1 NA NA CALGDPFLSPVGGYTRTDKLIF TGTGCTCTTGGGGACCCCTTCCTATCCCCTGTGGGGGGATACACAAGAACCGATAAACTCATCTTT
17 TRDJ1 TRDV2 NA many CACEARGTPPYTDKLIF TGTGCCTGTGAGGCCCGGGGGACCCCTCCGTACACCGATAAACTCATCTTT
18 TRDJ1 TRDV1 TRDD3 NA CALGATTGDTQHIDKLIF TGTGCTCTTGGGGCCACCACGGGGGATACGCAGCACATCGATAAACTCATCTTT
17 TRDJ1 TRDV1 NA NA CALGVMRVSGDTDKLIF TGTGCTCTTGGGGTTATGAGAGTTTCAGGGGACACCGATAAACTCATCTTT
22 TRDJ1 TRDV1 TRDD3 NA CALEPLFLPQYWGIRGTDKLIF TGTGCTCTGGAACCTCTTTTCCTACCCCAATACTGGGGGATACGGGGGACCGATAAACTCATCTTT
18 TRDJ1 TRDV1 NA NA CALGELWLRGSYTDKLIF TGTGCTCTTGGGGAACTATGGTTGAGGGGATCGTACACCGATAAACTCATCTTT
16 TRDJ1 TRDV1 TRDD3 few CALGESPPRGDRELIF TGTGCTCTTGGGGAAAGTCCCCCACGGGGGGATAGGGAACTCATCTTT
22 TRDJ1 TRDV1 TRDD2 few CALGVRTSYGVLGSRWTDKLIF TGTGCTCTTGGGGTCAGGACTTCCTACGGAGTACTGGGATCCCGATGGACCGATAAACTCATCTTT
15 TRDJ1 TRDV2 TRDD3 many CACFNWGIPFFMVIF TGTGCCTGTTTCAACTGGGGGATTCCCTTTTTCATGGTCATCTTT
21 TRDJ1 TRDV1 TRDD3 few CALGDIPDTGGYQVGTDRLIF TGTGCTCTTGGGGACATTCCCGATACGGGGGGATATCAAGTTGGCACCGATAGACTCATCTTT
16 TRDJ1 TRDV1 TRDD3 NA CALGEGPVWGIDKLIF TGTGCTCTTGGGGAAGGTCCCGTCTGGGGGATAGATAAACTCATCTTT
21 TRDJ1 TRDV1 TRDD2 NA CALGAPSPTLPTLPYTDKLIF TGTGCTCTTGGGGCCCCCTCACCAACCCTTCCTACCCTACCGTACACCGATAAACTCATCTTT
24 TRDJ1 TRDV2 TRDD3 NA CACDTQLSLTGGLTKRPYTDKLIF TGTGCCTGTGACACCCAGCTCTCCTTGACTGGGGGATTAACTAAACGCCCCTACACCGATAAACTCATCTTT
20 TRDJ1 TRDV1 TRDD3 NA CALGERQGTGGYAITDKLIF TGTGCTCTTGGGGAACGACAGGGGACTGGGGGATACGCGATAACCGATAAACTCATCTTT
18 TRDJ1 TRDV1 TRDD3 NA CALGELPYWGIIKVKLIF TGTGCTCTTGGGGAACTCCCTTACTGGGGGATCATCAAGGTCAAACTCATCTTT
18 TRDJ1 TRDV1 TRDD3 NA CALGGKTGGWSYTDKLIF TGTGCTCTTGGGGGCAAAACTGGGGGATGGTCGTACACCGATAAACTCATCTTT
17 TRDJ1 TRDV1 NA NA CALGELSPRGYTDKLIF TGTGCTCTTGGGGAACTATCGCCACGTGGGTACACCGATAAACTCATCTTT
21 TRDJ1 TRDV2 TRDD3 few CACEPRGAIMYWGIRGDKLIF TGTGCCTGTGAGCCACGGGGGGCCATAATGTACTGGGGGATACGTGGCGATAAACTCATCTTT
19 TRDJ1 TRDV1 NA NA CALGELIPTLRVYTDKLIF TGTGCTCTTGGGGAACTCATCCCTACGTTACGAGTCTACACCGATAAACTCATCTTT
22 TRDJ1 TRDV1 NA once CALGATFLRPGGHLAYTDKLIF TGTGCTCTTGGGGCCACCTTCCTACGACCTGGGGGACACTTGGCGTACACCGATAAACTCATCTTT
16 TRDJ2 TRDV3 NA few CAFMLEALALTAQLFF TGTGCCTTTATGCTGGAGGCACTGGCTTTGACAGCACAACTCTTCTTT
17 TRDJ1 TRDV1 TRDD3 NA CALNAGWGIGYTDKLIF TGTGCTCTCAACGCAGGCTGGGGGATCGGGTACACCGATAAACTCATCTTT
17 TRDJ1 TRDV1 TRDD3 NA CALGESLLGMGDTKLIF TGTGCTCTTGGGGAGTCCCTTCTCGGAATGGGGGATACTAAACTCATCTTT
24 TRDJ1 TRDV1 TRDD2 NA CALGGPRPSYFLGTRTPYTDKLIF TGTGCTCTTGGGGGTCCTCGGCCTTCCTATTTTCTGGGGACGCGAACGCCCTACACCGATAAACTCATCTTT
20 TRDJ1 TRDV1 TRDD3 few CALGERPDLLGVLYTDKLIF TGTGCTCTTGGGGAACGACCCGACTTACTGGGGGTTCTGTACACCGATAAACTCATCTTT
17 TRDJ1 TRDV1 TRDD2 NA CALGQPSYLTGATKLIF TGTGCTCTTGGGCAACCTTCCTACTTAACTGGGGCGACGAAACTCATCTTT
22 TRDJ1 TRDV1 TRDD3 few CALGDGPPSPPLGDIITDKLIF TGTGCTCTTGGGGATGGCCCTCCCTCCCCTCCACTGGGGGATATTATCACCGATAAACTCATCTTT
20 TRDJ1 TRDV1 TRDD3 NA CALGELERMGRYWGTDKLIF TGTGCTCTTGGGGAACTAGAACGTATGGGTCGATACTGGGGCACCGATAAACTCATCTTT
15 TRDJ1 TRDV1 NA few CALGEPWRASDKLIF TGTGCTCTTGGGGAACCTTGGCGGGCATCCGATAAACTCATCTTT
22 TRDJ1 TRDV1 TRDD2 few CALGETTGLPKVLGTYTDKLIF TGTGCTCTTGGGGAAACGACAGGACTTCCTAAAGTACTCGGGACTTACACCGATAAACTCATCTTT
19 TRDJ1 TRDV1 TRDD2 NA CALGAKVLPTPRLTDKLIF TGTGCTCTTGGGGCTAAGGTGCTTCCTACTCCCCGCCTTACCGATAAACTCATCTTT
22 TRDJ1 TRDV1 TRDD3 NA CALGELIPILRGIRGYTDKLIF TGTGCTCTTGGGGAACTTATTCCTATCCTACGGGGGATACGCGGCTACACCGATAAACTCATCTTT
18 TRDJ1 TRDV1 NA NA CALGEYILNVGDTDKLIF TGTGCTCTTGGGGAATACATCCTCAACGTGGGGGACACCGATAAACTCATCTTT
26 TRDJ1 TRDV1 NA NA CALGELATPFLQPSYWGRFNTDKLIF TGTGCTCTTGGGGAACTAGCTACCCCTTTCCTACAACCGTCGTACTGGGGACGCTTCAACACCGATAAACTCATCTTT
18 TRDJ1 TRDV1 TRDD3 NA CALGERMSLGVNTDKLIF TGTGCTCTTGGGGAAAGGATGAGTCTGGGGGTTAACACCGATAAACTCATCTTT
14 TRDJ1 TRDV1 NA NA CALGELGGTDKLIF TGTGCTCTTGGGGAACTGGGGGGCACCGATAAACTCATCTTT
25 TRDJ1 TRDV1 TRDD3 NA CALGIYTRLTGGGYGGSGATDKLIF TGTGCTCTTGGGATCTACACCCGCCTTACGGGTGGGGGATACGGGGGCTCGGGAGCCACCGATAAACTCATCTTT
19 TRDJ1 TRDV1 TRDD3 NA CALGELENLLGDTIPKLIF TGTGCTCTTGGGGAACTAGAGAACCTACTGGGGGATACGATCCCTAAACTCATCTTT
16 TRDJ1 TRDV1 NA few CALGTLPGTNTDKLIF TGTGCTCTTGGGACTCTTCCGGGGACGAACACCGATAAACTCATCTTT
23 TRDJ1 TRDV1 NA NA CALGEIVVTTLGIMRAYTDKLIF TGTGCTCTTGGGGAAATAGTAGTTACGACTCTGGGGATTATGCGGGCCTACACCGATAAACTCATCTTT
13 TRDJ1 TRDV1 NA NA CALGGHWIDKLIF TGTGCTCTTGGGGGACATTGGATCGATAAACTCATCTTT
17 TRDJ1 TRDV1 TRDD3 NA CALGELYWGTYTDKLIF TGTGCTCTTGGGGAACTCTACTGGGGGACATACACCGATAAACTCATCTTT
21 TRDJ1 TRDV1 TRDD3 NA CALGEPRGAYWGIIGSDKLIF TGTGCTCTTGGGGAACCCAGGGGGGCATACTGGGGGATAATCGGAAGCGATAAACTCATCTTT
17 TRDJ1 TRDV1 TRDD3 NA CALGGPTRTGGSDKLIF TGTGCTCTTGGGGGTCCTACGCGTACTGGGGGAAGCGATAAACTCATCTTT
20 TRDJ1 TRDV1 TRDD3 NA CALGEKSGMSYWGIRDKLIF TGTGCTCTTGGGGAAAAGTCGGGTATGTCCTACTGGGGGATACGTGATAAACTCATCTTT
18 TRDJ1 TRDV1 TRDD3 NA CALGELAAYYGGIRELIF TGTGCTCTTGGGGAACTAGCAGCTTACTATGGGGGGATACGCGAACTCATCTTT
20 TRDJ1 TRDV1 TRDD3 NA CALGEKPTGIRISRDDKLIF TGTGCTCTTGGGGAAAAGCCTACAGGGATACGCATAAGTAGGGACGATAAACTCATCTTT
23 TRDJ1 TRDV1 TRDD3 few CALGERAYVAHWGLWDNFDKLIF TGTGCTCTTGGGGAACGCGCCTATGTGGCGCACTGGGGACTATGGGACAACTTCGATAAACTCATCTTT
16 TRDJ1 TRDV2 TRDD3 many CACDTGTGGYSDKLIF TGTGCCTGTGACACCGGTACTGGGGGATATTCCGATAAACTCATCTTT
19 TRDJ1 TRDV1 TRDD3 few CALGETGGGVCGITDKLIF TGTGCTCTTGGGGAAACTGGGGGAGGTGTGTGTGGCATAACCGATAAACTCATCTTT